The present entry profiles one T cell receptor beta chain with its context. Its antigen is unidentified. This table comes from immunoSEQ multiplex PCR, and its TCRdb copy is limited to in-frame clones, with some not included. The repertoire holds 90,000 to 120,000 clones, with roughly 87% as singletons. These data belong to a study of T cell responses to AZD1222 COVID-19 vaccine. Germline values: CDR1 LGHNA, CDR2 YSLEER. V was trimmed by 1 base and J by 6 bases, leaving 6 bases between them. The length of the CDR3 is 12 residues. Findings and caveats of the study: At study baseline, merely more than 5 AZD1222 recipients were seropositive.

The receptor's source is an adult in good health. The chain combines TRBV4-3 with TRBJ1-2; D gene ambiguous. Here the sequenced sample was peripheral blood, taken on day 0 of AZD1222 vaccination. The CDR3 nucleotides are TGCGCCAGCAGCCAAGCTGGGCATGGCTACACCTTC. This translates into CASSQAGHGYTF.